This T cell receptor beta chain was captured by sequencing in a study of PD-L1 blockade in urothelial cancer. Study summary: Patients commenced atezolizumab in about 2014, and it was given at 1,200 mg intravenously every 3 weeks. Males with urothelial cancer arising in the bladder constituted most of the 29 patients. As for prior chemotherapy regimens, patients had received 0 to 3.

Specified time point: pretreatment peripheral blood. Trimming at V came to 6 bases and at J to 4 bases, leaving 13 bases not matched to a gene. The CDR3 totals 15 residues. Germline V gene data show CDR1 as SQVTM and CDR2 as ANQGSEA. The table came from immunoSEQ multiplex PCR; TCRdb's copy has only in-frame clones and leaves some out. The repertoire holds about 81,000 clones, around 90% seen once, with roughly 0.99% in the top ten. There are a few counts of this clone. Sequenced here: PBMCs, sampled around atezolizumab (anti-PD-L1) treatment. This sequence joins TRBV29-1 and TRBJ2-5, with 8 bases matching TRBD2. The sequence was obtained from an elderly woman with urothelial cancer. The CDR3 sequence: CSVLGWREVRETQYF. CDR3 nucleotides: TGCAGCGTCCTCGGGTGGCGGGAGGTCCGAGAGACCCAGTACTTC. Based on the CDR3 plus reference TRBV29-1 and TRBJ2-5, the full variable domain is SAVISQKPSRDICQRGTSLTIQCQVDSQVTMMFWYRQQPGQSLTLIATANQGSEATYESGFVIDKFPISRPNLTFSTLTVSNMSPEDSSIYLCSVLGWREVRETQYFGPGTRLLVL.